This is a list of T cell receptor beta chains from one sample in a study of blood T cell repertoires in COVID-19. The data were produced by immunoSEQ multiplex PCR, yet TCRdb's version contains in-frame clones alone and is incomplete. The sample contains 64,000 or so clones, roughly 90% of which appear only once. The source material was peripheral blood. The receptors stem from a human donor in a cohort sampled during active COVID-19. CDR3s include the opening cysteine and the closing phenylalanine or tryptophan. Fields, in order: J gene, D gene, CDR3 length, V gene, clone size, CDR3 DNA, CDR3 protein. D genes are given only for firm matches. Size is stated for part of the rows, as once, few or many counts, or as a class when the clone is expanded.

j_call: TRBJ1-5
d_call: NA
cdr3_length: 14
v_call: TRBV18
clone_size: once
cdr3_nt: TGTGCCAGCTCACCCCAGGGAAAGAATCAGCCCCAGCATTTT
cdr3_aa: CASSPQGKNQPQHF

j_call: TRBJ2-7
d_call: TRBD1
cdr3_length: 16
v_call: TRBV7-9
clone_size: NA
cdr3_nt: TGTGCCAGCAGCAGCTTCGAACGGGGGACAGGGAACGAGCAGTACTTC
cdr3_aa: CASSSFERGTGNEQYF

j_call: TRBJ1-1
d_call: TRBD1
cdr3_length: 16
v_call: TRBV7-8
clone_size: once
cdr3_nt: TGTGCCAGCAGCCCACGGACAGGCAGGTGGGACACTGAAGCTTTCTTT
cdr3_aa: CASSPRTGRWDTEAFF

j_call: TRBJ2-7
d_call: NA
cdr3_length: 14
v_call: TRBV12-5
clone_size: few
cdr3_nt: TGTGCTAGTGCGGCAAGCGGAAGCTCCTACGAGCAGTACTTC
cdr3_aa: CASAASGSSYEQYF

j_call: TRBJ2-6
d_call: NA
cdr3_length: 19
v_call: TRBV9
clone_size: NA
cdr3_nt: TGTGCCAGCAGCGAGACTACAGGGCTCACTCTCTCTGGGGCCAACGTCCTGACTTTC
cdr3_aa: CASSETTGLTLSGANVLTF

j_call: TRBJ2-7
d_call: TRBD2
cdr3_length: 18
v_call: TRBV5-1
clone_size: NA
cdr3_nt: TGCGCCAGCAGCTTGGGTGCTAGCGGGTTTTCTATCTCTTACGAGCAGTACTTC
cdr3_aa: CASSLGASGFSISYEQYF

j_call: TRBJ2-7
d_call: TRBD1
cdr3_length: 14
v_call: TRBV6-6
clone_size: NA
cdr3_nt: TGTGCCTCTGCAAAAGAGGACAGGAATTACGAGCAGTACTTC
cdr3_aa: CASAKEDRNYEQYF

j_call: TRBJ1-2
d_call: TRBD1
cdr3_length: 14
v_call: TRBV19
clone_size: NA
cdr3_nt: TGTGCCAGTAGTCCCTCAGGGGGAAACTATGGCTACACCTTC
cdr3_aa: CASSPSGGNYGYTF

j_call: TRBJ2-3
d_call: TRBD2
cdr3_length: 17
v_call: TRBV19
clone_size: NA
cdr3_nt: TGTGCCAGTAGTCCCCGCAGGACTAGCGGGAGGGGTGATACGCAGTATTTT
cdr3_aa: CASSPRRTSGRGDTQYF

j_call: TRBJ1-5
d_call: NA
cdr3_length: 13
v_call: TRBV7-8
clone_size: NA
cdr3_nt: TGTGCCAGCAGCTTAGAAATGAGGGGGTCCCAGCATTTT
cdr3_aa: CASSLEMRGSQHF

j_call: TRBJ2-3
d_call: TRBD2
cdr3_length: 16
v_call: TRBV28
clone_size: NA
cdr3_nt: TGTGCCAGCAGTCCTAGCGGGAGGGGATACGCAGATACGCAGTATTTT
cdr3_aa: CASSPSGRGYADTQYF

j_call: TRBJ1-6
d_call: NA
cdr3_length: 16
v_call: TRBV19
clone_size: NA
cdr3_nt: TGTGCCAGTAGTATAGTCTCCGACAGCCACGATTCACCCCTCCACTTT
cdr3_aa: CASSIVSDSHDSPLHF

j_call: TRBJ1-1
d_call: TRBD1
cdr3_length: 15
v_call: TRBV10-3
clone_size: medium-sized
cdr3_nt: TGTGCCATCAGTGTGGTGGCAGGGACAGGGTCTGAAGCTTTCTTT
cdr3_aa: CAISVVAGTGSEAFF

j_call: TRBJ2-7
d_call: NA
cdr3_length: 11
v_call: TRBV6-5
clone_size: NA
cdr3_nt: TGTGCCAGCGGCCTAGGCGGCGAGCAGTACTTC
cdr3_aa: CASGLGGEQYF

j_call: TRBJ2-3
d_call: TRBD1
cdr3_length: 15
v_call: TRBV2
clone_size: NA
cdr3_nt: TGTGCCAGCAGGGCGGGACAGGGGGCAGGAGATACGCAGTATTTT
cdr3_aa: CASRAGQGAGDTQYF

j_call: TRBJ2-7
d_call: NA
cdr3_length: 15
v_call: TRBV19
clone_size: NA
cdr3_nt: TGTGCCAGTAGTATAAGGGGCGGGAAACTCTACGAGCAGTACTTC
cdr3_aa: CASSIRGGKLYEQYF

j_call: TRBJ2-1
d_call: TRBD1
cdr3_length: 14
v_call: TRBV9
clone_size: NA
cdr3_nt: TGTGCCAGCAGCCCTGGGCAGGGGGTCAATGAGCAGTTCTTC
cdr3_aa: CASSPGQGVNEQFF

j_call: TRBJ2-3
d_call: TRBD2
cdr3_length: 16
v_call: TRBV28
clone_size: NA
cdr3_nt: TGTGCCAGCAGTTTTCTGCTAGCGGGAGGTGTGGATACGCAGTATTTT
cdr3_aa: CASSFLLAGGVDTQYF

j_call: TRBJ2-5
d_call: NA
cdr3_length: 11
v_call: TRBV6-6
clone_size: NA
cdr3_nt: TGTGCCAGCAGCGACCCGGGGACCCAGTACTTC
cdr3_aa: CASSDPGTQYF

j_call: TRBJ2-7
d_call: NA
cdr3_length: 13
v_call: TRBV29-1
clone_size: NA
cdr3_nt: TGCAGCGTTGAGGGCAGGGGTCGTGGCGAGCAGTACTTC
cdr3_aa: CSVEGRGRGEQYF

j_call: TRBJ2-7
d_call: TRBD1
cdr3_length: 15
v_call: TRBV19
clone_size: few
cdr3_nt: TGTGCCAGTAGTATCTCCGGGACAGGGGAGGTCGAGCAGTACTTC
cdr3_aa: CASSISGTGEVEQYF

j_call: TRBJ1-2
d_call: NA
cdr3_length: 13
v_call: TRBV28
clone_size: NA
cdr3_nt: TGTGCCAGCAGTTGGGCAGGGCCCTATGGCTACACCTTC
cdr3_aa: CASSWAGPYGYTF

j_call: TRBJ2-3
d_call: TRBD2
cdr3_length: 16
v_call: TRBV5-1
clone_size: NA
cdr3_nt: TGCGCCAGCAGCTTGGGGCCTAGCGGGAGCTCAGATACGCAGTATTTT
cdr3_aa: CASSLGPSGSSDTQYF

j_call: TRBJ2-5
d_call: NA
cdr3_length: 14
v_call: TRBV6-5
clone_size: NA
cdr3_nt: TGTGCCAGCAGCAACACCGGCCCGAGGGAGACCCAGTACTTC
cdr3_aa: CASSNTGPRETQYF

j_call: TRBJ2-3
d_call: TRBD2
cdr3_length: 17
v_call: TRBV5-1
clone_size: NA
cdr3_nt: TGCGCCAGCAGCCCGGAAATTAGCGGGACCGGCACAGATACGCAGTATTTT
cdr3_aa: CASSPEISGTGTDTQYF

j_call: TRBJ1-1
d_call: TRBD1
cdr3_length: 14
v_call: TRBV28
clone_size: NA
cdr3_nt: TGTGCCAGCAGCGGACCGGGACAGGGTGATGAAGCTTTCTTT
cdr3_aa: CASSGPGQGDEAFF

j_call: TRBJ2-1
d_call: TRBD2
cdr3_length: 17
v_call: TRBV29-1
clone_size: once
cdr3_nt: TGCAGCGTCCCACTAGCGGGAGGCCCTAACTCCTACAATGAGCAGTTCTTC
cdr3_aa: CSVPLAGGPNSYNEQFF

j_call: TRBJ2-7
d_call: NA
cdr3_length: 12
v_call: TRBV5-1
clone_size: NA
cdr3_nt: TGCGCCAGCAGCTTGGCAGGGGCCGAGCAGTACTTC
cdr3_aa: CASSLAGAEQYF

j_call: TRBJ2-5
d_call: NA
cdr3_length: 15
v_call: TRBV7-8
clone_size: NA
cdr3_nt: TGTGCCAGCAGTCTCCCCGGCGCGGGCCAAGAGACCCAGTACTTC
cdr3_aa: CASSLPGAGQETQYF

j_call: TRBJ2-3
d_call: NA
cdr3_length: 12
v_call: TRBV2
clone_size: NA
cdr3_nt: TGTGCCAGCAAAACTGACACAGATACGCAGTATTTT
cdr3_aa: CASKTDTDTQYF

j_call: TRBJ2-7
d_call: NA
cdr3_length: 15
v_call: TRBV7-8
clone_size: NA
cdr3_nt: TGTGCCAGCAGCTTATTGGAGGCCAGGAGAAACGAGCAGTACTTC
cdr3_aa: CASSLLEARRNEQYF

j_call: TRBJ2-3
d_call: TRBD2
cdr3_length: 15
v_call: TRBV14
clone_size: NA
cdr3_nt: TGTGCCAGCAGCCGGACTAGCGGGAGTGCAGATACGCAGTATTTT
cdr3_aa: CASSRTSGSADTQYF

j_call: TRBJ2-1
d_call: NA
cdr3_length: 14
v_call: TRBV11-2
clone_size: NA
cdr3_nt: TGTGCCAGCAGCCAGGCCCTGTCCTACAATGAGCAGTTCTTC
cdr3_aa: CASSQALSYNEQFF

j_call: TRBJ2-7
d_call: TRBD2
cdr3_length: 18
v_call: TRBV5-1
clone_size: NA
cdr3_nt: TGCGCCAGCAGCTTTAACGTCCTTTTGACTAGCGGTACCTACGAGCAGTACTTC
cdr3_aa: CASSFNVLLTSGTYEQYF

j_call: TRBJ2-5
d_call: NA
cdr3_length: 15
v_call: TRBV7-9
clone_size: NA
cdr3_nt: TGTGCCAGCAGCCCATCACTAGTCACACAAGAGACCCAGTACTTC
cdr3_aa: CASSPSLVTQETQYF

j_call: TRBJ2-1
d_call: TRBD2
cdr3_length: 15
v_call: TRBV29-1
clone_size: NA
cdr3_nt: TGCAGCGTTGCCCTAACGGGAGGGCCGCAAAATGAGCAGTTCTTC
cdr3_aa: CSVALTGGPQNEQFF

j_call: TRBJ1-4
d_call: TRBD1
cdr3_length: 15
v_call: TRBV28
clone_size: NA
cdr3_nt: TGTGCCAGCAGTTTAGGGACAGAGTTTGAGGAAAAACTGTTTTTT
cdr3_aa: CASSLGTEFEEKLFF

j_call: TRBJ1-6
d_call: TRBD1
cdr3_length: 17
v_call: TRBV5-6
clone_size: few
cdr3_nt: TGTGCCAGCAGCCCAAACGGACAGGGCGTCAGGAATTCACCCCTCCACTTT
cdr3_aa: CASSPNGQGVRNSPLHF

j_call: TRBJ1-4
d_call: TRBD1
cdr3_length: 14
v_call: TRBV5-1
clone_size: NA
cdr3_nt: TGCGCCAGCGCTATCGGACAGGGAAGTGAAAAACTGTTTTTT
cdr3_aa: CASAIGQGSEKLFF

j_call: TRBJ1-4
d_call: TRBD1
cdr3_length: 14
v_call: TRBV7-2
clone_size: once
cdr3_nt: TGTGCCAGCAGCTTATGGACAGGGAATGAAAAACTGTTTTTT
cdr3_aa: CASSLWTGNEKLFF